This is a list of T cell receptor beta chains from one sample in a study of regulatory T cells in long-lasting Graves disease. Each CDR3 protein is one row after TCRdb ran MiXCR on the multiplex PCR reads. The sample carries about 430,000 distinct CDR3 sequences, about 15% recorded once. This same sample was also part of a study on T cells in Graves' hyperthyroidism and ophthalmopathy.

The sequences come from peripheral blood mononuclear cells (PBMCs), collected at new diagnosis, from a patient treated with antithyroid drugs. Every receptor here comes from a woman aged 35 to 49 with Graves disease. Each CDR3 is given with its conserved first and last residue. D genes are given only for firm matches. Part of the rows lack a size; the others show once, few, many or a class for expanded clones.

TRBD1,TRBV5-4,-,TRBJ2-7,CASSLTGDGLDEQYF
TRBD2,TRBV28,many,TRBJ2-1,CASALAGGHYNEQFF
-,TRBV24-1,few,TRBJ2-4,CATSLSGENIQYF
-,TRBV5-1,few,TRBJ2-1,CASSGGGHPSSYNEQFF
-,TRBV29-1,-,TRBJ1-2,CSVEDRGYGYTF
-,TRBV12-3/TRBV12-4,many,TRBJ2-4,CASSFSGVAKNIQYF
TRBD1,TRBV28,many,TRBJ2-2,CASNPTGPEYTGELFF
TRBD1,TRBV6-5,-,TRBJ2-7,CASSFTGGDYEQYF
TRBD2,TRBV20-1,many,TRBJ2-1,CSATSGRAGDEQFF
-,TRBV7-2,-,TRBJ1-6,CASSLVSDSYNSPLHF
TRBD2,TRBV4-1,-,TRBJ2-1,CASSQVVSGTSYNEQFF
TRBD2,TRBV11-2,many,TRBJ2-5,CASSLGLAGGYTYQETQYF
-,TRBV19,few,TRBJ2-2,CASSLTGTGRLAAGELFF
-,TRBV7-2,many,TRBJ2-1,CASSLRRDSYNEQFF
-,TRBV11-3,many,TRBJ1-1,CASSLEGRAGLTEAFF
-,TRBV20-1,-,TRBJ2-6,CSASNAGANVLTF
-,TRBV24-1,-,TRBJ1-1,CATRSGSIGMNTEAFF
-,TRBV5-1,many,TRBJ2-1,CASSPLGAGENEQFF
-,TRBV4-3,-,TRBJ1-2,CASSQGRGHGYTF
-,TRBV12-5,many,TRBJ2-1,CASGLVPSTTRRNEQFF
TRBD2,TRBV7-8,many,TRBJ2-3,CASSFLAGRTDTQYF
-,TRBV5-4,-,TRBJ2-1,CASSLQGRSYNEQFF
-,TRBV14,-,TRBJ2-7,CASSLASDEQYF
TRBD2,TRBV2,many,TRBJ2-5,CASRGGEETQYF
-,TRBV5-5,many,TRBJ1-4,CASSPGGTTNEKLFF
-,TRBV7-2,many,TRBJ2-2,CASSLDIANTGELFF
TRBD2,TRBV19,many,TRBJ2-1,CASSPSGRANEQFF
-,TRBV28,many,TRBJ2-7,CASNGGQIPTYYEQYF
TRBD2,TRBV18,-,TRBJ2-7,CASSPTGGPHEQYF
TRBD1,TRBV2,many,TRBJ1-5,CASSGVGGLSNQPQHF
-,TRBV27,many,TRBJ2-1,CASSPRLNEQFF
-,TRBV7-2,many,TRBJ2-7,CASSLNTRTYEQYF
-,TRBV12-3/TRBV12-4,many,TRBJ2-7,CASSVLRTDEQYF
-,TRBV11-2,many,-,CASSPAVEQFF
TRBD2,TRBV28,many,TRBJ2-7,CASSPRLAGGYEQYF
TRBD1,TRBV12-3/TRBV12-4,few,TRBJ2-7,CASSKGTAYEQYF
-,TRBV20-1,-,TRBJ1-1,CSARDPGQLDEAFF
-,TRBV18,few,TRBJ2-3,CASQAGSFTDTQYF
-,TRBV25-1,-,TRBJ2-7,CASSESGGRQGYEQYF
-,TRBV2,many,TRBJ1-5,CASSEGGGDQPQHF
-,TRBV12-3/TRBV12-4,-,TRBJ1-1,CASSPRGETPGFF
-,TRBV7-6,many,TRBJ2-7,CASSPGISYEQYF